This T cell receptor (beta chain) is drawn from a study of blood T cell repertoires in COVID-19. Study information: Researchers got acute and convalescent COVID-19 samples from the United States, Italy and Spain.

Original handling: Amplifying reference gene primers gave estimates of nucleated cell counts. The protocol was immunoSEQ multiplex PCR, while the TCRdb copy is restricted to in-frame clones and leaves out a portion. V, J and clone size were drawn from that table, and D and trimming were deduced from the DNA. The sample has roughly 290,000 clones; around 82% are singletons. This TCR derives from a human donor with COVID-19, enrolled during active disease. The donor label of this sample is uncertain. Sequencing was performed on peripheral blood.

The CDR3 sequence: CSVGTSGTETQYF. The DNA for the CDR3 is TGCAGCGTCGGGACTAGCGGGACAGAGACCCAGTACTTC. The chain combines TRBV29-1 with TRBJ2-5, with TRBD2 matching 13 bases. Germline V gives CDR1 SQVTM, CDR2 ANQGSEA. The junction had 2 bases not matched to a gene; V was cut back by 6 bases and J by 4 bases. This CDR3 is 13 amino acids long.